This is a list of T cell receptor beta chains from one sample in a study of identifying expanded T cells in peripheral blood. Sequencing used immunoSEQ multiplex PCR; TCRdb keeps in-frame clones, though not all of them. The table shows 85,000 to 100,000 clones, with more than 70% occurring only once. Sequencing was carried out using blood. Receptors originate from a person aged 18 to 70 in good health. CDR3s include the opening cysteine and the closing phenylalanine or tryptophan. A D gene is named only where the DNA matches it firmly. A row's size may be missing; if present it is once, few, many or a size class.

j_call: TRBJ2-7; d_call: .; clone_size: .; v_call: TRBV6-5; cdr3_aa: CASGRTGSSYEQYF; cdr3_nt: TGTGCCAGCGGACGGACGGGGAGCTCCTACGAGCAGTACTTC
j_call: TRBJ1-4; d_call: TRBD1; clone_size: medium-sized; v_call: TRBV27; cdr3_aa: CASSSRYRGEKLFF; cdr3_nt: TGTGCCAGCAGTTCTCGGTACAGGGGCGAAAAACTGTTTTTT
j_call: TRBJ2-7; d_call: .; clone_size: .; v_call: TRBV19; cdr3_aa: CASSIHRDPYEQYF; cdr3_nt: TGTGCCAGTAGTATCCACAGGGATCCCTACGAGCAGTACTTC
j_call: TRBJ2-7; d_call: .; clone_size: medium-sized; v_call: TRBV2; cdr3_aa: CASGPYEQYF; cdr3_nt: TGTGCCAGCGGGCCCTACGAGCAGTACTTC
j_call: TRBJ1-4; d_call: .; clone_size: few; v_call: TRBV19; cdr3_aa: CASSIGGQDDEKLFF; cdr3_nt: TGTGCCAGTAGTATTGGGGGACAAGACGATGAAAAACTGTTTTTT
j_call: TRBJ2-3; d_call: .; clone_size: .; v_call: TRBV7-3; cdr3_aa: CASSLSPLSTDTQYF; cdr3_nt: TGTGCCAGCAGCTTAAGCCCCCTGTCCACAGATACGCAGTATTTT
j_call: TRBJ2-1; d_call: TRBD2; clone_size: .; v_call: TRBV6-1; cdr3_aa: CASSTTSGSGPEQFF; cdr3_nt: TGTGCCAGCAGTACCACTAGCGGGAGTGGGCCAGAGCAGTTCTTC
j_call: TRBJ1-1; d_call: .; clone_size: .; v_call: TRBV5-6; cdr3_aa: CASSRAVGTEAFF; cdr3_nt: TGTGCCAGCAGCCGCGCCGTCGGAACAGAAGCTTTCTTT
j_call: TRBJ2-1; d_call: TRBD1; clone_size: .; v_call: TRBV10-3; cdr3_aa: CAIRDRGGNEQFF; cdr3_nt: TGTGCCATCAGGGACAGGGGTGGGAATGAGCAGTTCTTC
j_call: TRBJ2-2; d_call: TRBD2; clone_size: .; v_call: TRBV9; cdr3_aa: CASSSRTSGTGGTGELFF; cdr3_nt: TGTGCCAGCAGCTCGCGGACTAGCGGGACCGGGGGGACCGGGGAGCTGTTTTTT
j_call: TRBJ2-5; d_call: .; clone_size: .; v_call: TRBV28; cdr3_aa: CASRSLGIGQETQYF; cdr3_nt: TGTGCCAGCAGATCTCTGGGGATAGGACAAGAGACCCAGTACTTC
j_call: TRBJ2-7; d_call: TRBD2; clone_size: .; v_call: TRBV6-5; cdr3_aa: CASSPSGGVLYEQYF; cdr3_nt: TGTGCCAGCAGTCCTAGCGGAGGAGTCCTTTACGAGCAGTACTTC
j_call: TRBJ2-5; d_call: TRBD1; clone_size: once; v_call: TRBV9; cdr3_aa: CASSVGQGQETQYF; cdr3_nt: TGTGCCAGCAGCGTCGGACAGGGCCAAGAGACCCAGTACTTC
j_call: TRBJ2-7; d_call: TRBD1; clone_size: .; v_call: TRBV5-1; cdr3_aa: CASSMGQGITYEQYF; cdr3_nt: TGCGCCAGCAGTATGGGACAGGGGATAACCTACGAGCAGTACTTC
j_call: TRBJ2-5; d_call: TRBD2; clone_size: .; v_call: TRBV5-1; cdr3_aa: CASSLFGGEETQYF; cdr3_nt: TGCGCCAGCAGCTTGTTCGGGGGGGAAGAGACCCAGTACTTC
j_call: TRBJ2-2; d_call: .; clone_size: .; v_call: TRBV2; cdr3_aa: CASTASEPNTGELFF; cdr3_nt: TGTGCCAGCACGGCTTCCGAGCCCAACACCGGGGAGCTGTTTTTT
j_call: TRBJ2-7; d_call: .; clone_size: .; v_call: TRBV7-6; cdr3_aa: CASSFQGQYEQYF; cdr3_nt: TGTGCCAGCAGCTTCCAGGGGCAGTACGAGCAGTACTTC
j_call: TRBJ2-7; d_call: TRBD1; clone_size: .; v_call: TRBV7-2; cdr3_aa: CASSFFWTGFNEQYF; cdr3_nt: TGTGCCAGCAGCTTTTTCTGGACAGGGTTTAACGAGCAGTACTTC
j_call: TRBJ1-2; d_call: TRBD1; clone_size: .; v_call: TRBV27; cdr3_aa: CASSSLTGAYGYTF; cdr3_nt: TGTGCCAGCAGTTCGCTGACAGGGGCGTACGGCTACACCTTC
j_call: TRBJ1-2; d_call: .; clone_size: .; v_call: TRBV4-2; cdr3_aa: CASSLPGPEVYGYTF; cdr3_nt: TGTGCCAGCAGCCTACCGGGACCGGAGGTCTATGGCTACACCTTC
j_call: TRBJ2-7; d_call: TRBD2; clone_size: .; v_call: TRBV10-3; cdr3_aa: CAIGLAGYSYEQYF; cdr3_nt: TGTGCCATCGGGCTAGCGGGGTACTCCTACGAGCAGTACTTC
j_call: TRBJ2-1; d_call: .; clone_size: .; v_call: TRBV7-3; cdr3_aa: CASSVIGVNNEQFF; cdr3_nt: TGTGCCAGCAGCGTAATCGGGGTTAACAATGAGCAGTTCTTC
j_call: TRBJ2-1; d_call: TRBD2; clone_size: .; v_call: TRBV2; cdr3_aa: CASSETSTVNEQFF; cdr3_nt: TGTGCCAGCAGTGAGACTAGCACCGTAAATGAGCAGTTCTTC
j_call: TRBJ2-1; d_call: TRBD1; clone_size: .; v_call: TRBV10-3; cdr3_aa: CAISLTGGSQFF; cdr3_nt: TGTGCCATCAGCTTGACAGGGGGATCGCAGTTCTTC
j_call: TRBJ2-1; d_call: .; clone_size: .; v_call: TRBV5-4; cdr3_aa: CASSFRINEQFF; cdr3_nt: TGTGCCAGCAGCTTCAGGATCAATGAGCAGTTCTTC
j_call: TRBJ1-4; d_call: .; clone_size: .; v_call: TRBV28; cdr3_aa: CASSLGVGNEKLFF; cdr3_nt: TGTGCCAGCAGTCTTGGGGTAGGGAACGAAAAACTGTTTTTT
j_call: TRBJ2-2; d_call: TRBD2; clone_size: .; v_call: TRBV4-3; cdr3_aa: CASSQAPSGSPNTGELFF; cdr3_nt: TGCGCCAGCAGCCAAGCTCCGAGCGGGAGCCCTAACACCGGGGAGCTGTTTTTT
j_call: TRBJ2-4; d_call: .; clone_size: .; v_call: TRBV27; cdr3_aa: CASSRAGAKNIQYF; cdr3_nt: TGTGCCAGCAGCCGAGCAGGGGCCAAAAACATTCAGTACTTC
j_call: TRBJ1-2; d_call: .; clone_size: .; v_call: TRBV6-4; cdr3_aa: CASSEIPQGSGGYTF; cdr3_nt: TGTGCCAGCAGTGAAATACCCCAGGGCTCTGGAGGCTACACCTTC
j_call: TRBJ2-3; d_call: .; clone_size: once; v_call: TRBV5-1; cdr3_aa: CASSLVEGGPDTQYF; cdr3_nt: TGCGCCAGCAGCTTGGTTGAGGGGGGGCCTGATACGCAGTATTTT
j_call: TRBJ2-7; d_call: .; clone_size: .; v_call: TRBV28; cdr3_aa: CASSWRDPAYEQYF; cdr3_nt: TGTGCCAGCAGTTGGCGGGATCCCGCCTACGAGCAGTACTTC